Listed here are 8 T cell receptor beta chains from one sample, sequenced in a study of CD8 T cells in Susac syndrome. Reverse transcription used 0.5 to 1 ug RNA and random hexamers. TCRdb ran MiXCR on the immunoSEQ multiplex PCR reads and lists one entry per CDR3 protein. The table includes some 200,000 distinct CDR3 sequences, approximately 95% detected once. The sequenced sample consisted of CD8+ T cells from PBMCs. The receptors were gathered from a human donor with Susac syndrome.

Written as DNA, the CDR3 is TGTGCCAGCACCGTAGACGGGGAAAAACTGTTTTTT. The encoded protein is CASTVDGEKLFF. The J gene is TRBJ1-4, the V gene TRBV7-9; D is unclear. The CDR3 runs to 12 residues. Deletions cut 7 bases from V and 8 bases from J, with 11 bases between. Germline V gene data show CDR1 as SEHNR and CDR2 as FQNEAQ (reference sequence). The full variable domain, rest sourced from reference TRBV7-9 and TRBJ1-4, is DTGVSQNPRHKITKRGQNVTFRCDPISEHNRLYWYRQTLGQGPEFLTYFQNEAQLEKSRLLSDRFSAERPKGSFSTLEIQRTEQGDSAMYLCASTVDGEKLFFGSGTQLSVL.

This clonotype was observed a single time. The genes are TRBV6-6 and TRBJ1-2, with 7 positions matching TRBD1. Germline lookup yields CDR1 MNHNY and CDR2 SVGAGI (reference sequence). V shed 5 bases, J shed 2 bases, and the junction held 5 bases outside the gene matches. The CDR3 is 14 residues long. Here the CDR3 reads CASSPEGQNYGYTF. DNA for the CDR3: TGTGCCAGCAGTCCCGAGGGACAGAACTATGGCTACACCTTC.

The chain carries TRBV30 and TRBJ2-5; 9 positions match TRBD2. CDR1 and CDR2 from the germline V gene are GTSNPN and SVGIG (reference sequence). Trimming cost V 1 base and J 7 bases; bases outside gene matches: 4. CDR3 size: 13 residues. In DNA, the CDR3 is TGTGCCTGGAGTGATGGCGGGAGGGGGACCCAGTACTTC. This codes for CAWSDGGRGTQYF.

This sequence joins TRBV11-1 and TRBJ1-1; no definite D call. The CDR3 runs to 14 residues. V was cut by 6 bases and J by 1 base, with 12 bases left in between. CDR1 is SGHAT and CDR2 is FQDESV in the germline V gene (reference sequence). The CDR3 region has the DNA TGTGCCAGCAGTTTGACATCGAAGAACACTGAAGCTTTCTTT. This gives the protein CASSLTSKNTEAFF.

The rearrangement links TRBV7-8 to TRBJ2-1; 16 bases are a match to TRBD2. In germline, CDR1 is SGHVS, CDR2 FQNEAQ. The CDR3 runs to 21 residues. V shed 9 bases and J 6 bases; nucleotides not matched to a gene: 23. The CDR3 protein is CASQVGVPGLAGGHRGNEQFF. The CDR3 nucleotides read TGTGCCAGTCAAGTCGGGGTCCCGGGACTAGCGGGGGGGCATCGGGGCAATGAGCAGTTCTTC.

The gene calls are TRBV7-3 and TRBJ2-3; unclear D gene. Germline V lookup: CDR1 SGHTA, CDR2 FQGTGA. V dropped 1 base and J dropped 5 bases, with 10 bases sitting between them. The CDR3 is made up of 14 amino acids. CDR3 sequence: CASSLNGWGDTQYF. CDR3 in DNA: TGTGCCAGCAGCTTAAACGGGTGGGGAGATACGCAGTATTTT. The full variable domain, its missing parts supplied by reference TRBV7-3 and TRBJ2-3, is GAGVSQTPSNKVTEKGKYVELRCDPISGHTALYWYRQSLGQGPEFLIYFQGTGAADDSGLPNDRFFAVRPEGSVSTLKIQRTERGDSAVYLCASSLNGWGDTQYFGPGTRLTVL.

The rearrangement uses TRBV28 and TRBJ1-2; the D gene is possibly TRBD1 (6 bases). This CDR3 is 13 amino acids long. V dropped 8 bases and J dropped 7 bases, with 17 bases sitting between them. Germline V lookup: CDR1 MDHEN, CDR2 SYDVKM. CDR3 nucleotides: TGTGCCAGCGGAGTCGGCAGGGGAGCTGGCTACACCTTC. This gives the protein CASGVGRGAGYTF.

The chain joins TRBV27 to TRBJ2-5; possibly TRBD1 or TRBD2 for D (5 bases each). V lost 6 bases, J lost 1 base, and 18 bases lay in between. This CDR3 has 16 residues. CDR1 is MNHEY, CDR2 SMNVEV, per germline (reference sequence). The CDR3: CASRIGLGRTQETQYF. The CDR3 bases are TGTGCCAGCAGAATTGGTTTGGGACGGACCCAAGAGACCCAGTACTTC.